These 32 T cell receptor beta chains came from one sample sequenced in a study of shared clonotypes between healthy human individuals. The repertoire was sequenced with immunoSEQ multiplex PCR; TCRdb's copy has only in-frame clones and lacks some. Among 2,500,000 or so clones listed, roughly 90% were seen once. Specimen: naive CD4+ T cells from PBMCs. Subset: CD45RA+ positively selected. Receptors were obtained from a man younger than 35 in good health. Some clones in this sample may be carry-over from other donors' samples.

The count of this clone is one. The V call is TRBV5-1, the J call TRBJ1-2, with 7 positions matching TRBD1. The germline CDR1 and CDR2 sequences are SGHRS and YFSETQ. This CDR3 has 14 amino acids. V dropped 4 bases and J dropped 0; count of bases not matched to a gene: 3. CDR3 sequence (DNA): TGCGCCAGCAGCGCCGGGACAGCTAACTATGGCTACACCTTC. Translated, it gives CASSAGTANYGYTF. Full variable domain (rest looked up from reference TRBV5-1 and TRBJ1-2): KAGVTQTPRYLIKTRGQQVTLSCSPISGHRSVSWYQQTPGQGLQFLFEYFSETQRNKGNFPGRFSGRQFSNSRSEMNVSTLELGDSALYLCASSAGTANYGYTFGSGTRLTVV.

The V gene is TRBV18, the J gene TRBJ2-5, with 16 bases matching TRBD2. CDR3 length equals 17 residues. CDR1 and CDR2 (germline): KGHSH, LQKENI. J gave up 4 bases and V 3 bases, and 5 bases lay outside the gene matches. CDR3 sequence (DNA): TGTGCCAGCTCACCCCCGGGACTAGCGGGAGGGGCAGAGACCCAGTACTTC. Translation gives CASSPPGLAGGAETQYF.

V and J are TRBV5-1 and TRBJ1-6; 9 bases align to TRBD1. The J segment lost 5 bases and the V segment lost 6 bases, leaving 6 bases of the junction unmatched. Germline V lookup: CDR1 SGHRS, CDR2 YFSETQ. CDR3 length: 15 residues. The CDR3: CASNRGTGNNSPLHF. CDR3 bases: TGCGCCAGCAACCGAGGGACAGGGAATAATTCACCCCTCCACTTT.

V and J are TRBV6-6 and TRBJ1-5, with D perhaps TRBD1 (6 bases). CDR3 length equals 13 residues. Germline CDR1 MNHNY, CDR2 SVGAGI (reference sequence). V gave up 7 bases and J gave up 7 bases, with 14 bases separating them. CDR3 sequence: CASTPQGQQPQHF. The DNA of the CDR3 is TGTGCCAGCACCCCACAGGGACAACAGCCCCAGCATTTT.

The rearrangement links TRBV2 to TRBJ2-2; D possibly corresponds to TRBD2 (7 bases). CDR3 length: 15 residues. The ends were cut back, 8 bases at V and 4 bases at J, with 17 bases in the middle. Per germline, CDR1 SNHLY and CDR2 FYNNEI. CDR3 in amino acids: CASDLRGAGTGELFF. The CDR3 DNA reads TGTGCCAGCGACTTACGGGGGGCGGGCACCGGGGAGCTGTTTTTT.

The CDR3 DNA reads as TGTGCCAGCAGCTTAGTTGCTAGCTTTGATGAGCAGTTCTTC. Its protein product is CASSLVASFDEQFF. The rearrangement uses TRBV7-2 and TRBJ2-1, with a possible D match to TRBD2 (5 bases). The germline V gene has CDR1 SGHTA and CDR2 FQGNSA. The CDR3 contains 14 residues. Trimming pared 1 base from V and 8 bases from J, leaving 12 bases between.

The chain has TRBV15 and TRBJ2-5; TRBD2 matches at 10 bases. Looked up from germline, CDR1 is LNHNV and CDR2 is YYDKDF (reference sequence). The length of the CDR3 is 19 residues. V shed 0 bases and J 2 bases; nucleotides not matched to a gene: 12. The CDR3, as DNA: TGTGCCACCAGCAGAGAAGCAGCGGGAGGGCCCTGGGAACAAGAGACCCAGTACTTC. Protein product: CATSREAAGGPWEQETQYF.

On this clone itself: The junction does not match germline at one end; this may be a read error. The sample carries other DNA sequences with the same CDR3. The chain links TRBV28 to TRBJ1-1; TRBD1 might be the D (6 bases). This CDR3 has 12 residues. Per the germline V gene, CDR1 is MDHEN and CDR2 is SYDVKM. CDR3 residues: CASSLLGQQAFF. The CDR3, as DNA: TGTGCCAGCAGTTTACTGGGACAACAAGCTTTCTTC.

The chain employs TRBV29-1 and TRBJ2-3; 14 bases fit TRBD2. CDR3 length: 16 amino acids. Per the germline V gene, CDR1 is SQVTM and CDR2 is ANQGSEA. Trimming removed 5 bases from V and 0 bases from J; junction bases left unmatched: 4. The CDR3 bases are TGCAGCGTTCCGGGACTAGCGGGAGAGAGCACAGATACGCAGTATTTT. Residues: CSVPGLAGESTDTQYF.

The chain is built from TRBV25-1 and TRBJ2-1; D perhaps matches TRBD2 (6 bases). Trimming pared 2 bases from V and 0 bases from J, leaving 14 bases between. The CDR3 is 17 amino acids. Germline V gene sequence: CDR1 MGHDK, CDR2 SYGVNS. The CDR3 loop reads CASSERGLALSYNEQFF. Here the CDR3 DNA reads TGTGCCAGCAGTGAAAGGGGTCTAGCGCTCTCCTACAATGAGCAGTTCTTC. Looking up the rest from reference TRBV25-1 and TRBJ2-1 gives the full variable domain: EADIYQTPRYLVIGTGKKITLECSQTMGHDKMYWYQQDPGMELHLIHYSYGVNSTEKGDLSSESTVSRIRTEHFPLTLESARPSHTSQYLCASSERGLALSYNEQFFGPGTRLTVL.

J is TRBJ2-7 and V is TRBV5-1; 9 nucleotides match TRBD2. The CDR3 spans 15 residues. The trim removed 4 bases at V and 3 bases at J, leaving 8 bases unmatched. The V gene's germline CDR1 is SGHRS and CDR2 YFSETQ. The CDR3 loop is CASSPLAGSYYEQYF. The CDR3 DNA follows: TGCGCCAGCAGCCCTCTAGCGGGAAGTTACTACGAGCAGTACTTC. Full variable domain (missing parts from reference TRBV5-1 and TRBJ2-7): KAGVTQTPRYLIKTRGQQVTLSCSPISGHRSVSWYQQTPGQGLQFLFEYFSETQRNKGNFPGRFSGRQFSNSRSEMNVSTLELGDSALYLCASSPLAGSYYEQYFGPGTRLTVT.

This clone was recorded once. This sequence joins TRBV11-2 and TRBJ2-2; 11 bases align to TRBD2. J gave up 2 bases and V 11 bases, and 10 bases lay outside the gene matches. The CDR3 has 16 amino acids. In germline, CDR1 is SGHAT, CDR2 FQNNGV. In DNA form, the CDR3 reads TGTGCCCAGGGTGGACTAGCGGGCCTAAACACCGGGGAGCTGTTTTTT. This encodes CAQGGLAGLNTGELFF.

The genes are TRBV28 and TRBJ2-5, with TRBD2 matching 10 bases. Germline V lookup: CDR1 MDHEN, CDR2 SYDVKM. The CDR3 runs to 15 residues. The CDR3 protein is CVSRASGRLQETQYF. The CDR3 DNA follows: TGTGTTAGCAGAGCTAGCGGGAGACTCCAAGAGACCCAGTACTTC.

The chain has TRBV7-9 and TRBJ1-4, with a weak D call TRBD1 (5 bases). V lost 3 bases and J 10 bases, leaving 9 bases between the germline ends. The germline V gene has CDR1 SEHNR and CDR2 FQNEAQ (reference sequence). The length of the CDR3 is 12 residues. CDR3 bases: TGTGCCAGCAGCTTCTCAGGGTTAAAACTGTTTTTT. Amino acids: CASSFSGLKLFF.

CDR3 sequence reads: CASSLGQGFVNEQFF. In DNA, the CDR3 is TGCGCCAGCAGCTTGGGCCAGGGGTTCGTGAATGAGCAGTTCTTC. The rearrangement uses TRBV5-1 and TRBJ2-1, with D tentatively TRBD1 (6 bases). CDR3 size: 15 residues. Germline values: CDR1 SGHRS, CDR2 YFSETQ. With 0 bases removed from V and 7 bases from J, the gap between germline ends came to 14 bases.

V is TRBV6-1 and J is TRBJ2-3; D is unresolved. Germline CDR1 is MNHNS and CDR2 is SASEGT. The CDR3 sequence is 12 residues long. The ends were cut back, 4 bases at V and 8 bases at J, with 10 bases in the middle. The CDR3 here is CASSVDPTTQYF. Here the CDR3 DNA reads TGTGCCAGCAGTGTCGACCCAACTACGCAGTATTTT.

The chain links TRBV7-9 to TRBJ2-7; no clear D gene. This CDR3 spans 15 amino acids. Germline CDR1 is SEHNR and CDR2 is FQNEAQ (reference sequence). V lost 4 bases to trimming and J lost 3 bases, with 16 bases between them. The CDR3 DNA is TGTGCCAGCAGCTCGATCTTTTCTGGAGACTACGAGCAGTACTTC. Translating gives CASSSIFSGDYEQYF.

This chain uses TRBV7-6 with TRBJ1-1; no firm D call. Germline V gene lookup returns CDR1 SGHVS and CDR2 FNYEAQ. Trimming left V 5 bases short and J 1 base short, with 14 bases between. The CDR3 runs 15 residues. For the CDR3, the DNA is TGTGCCAGCAGCCCGACGGTGACTCAGAACACTGAAGCTTTCTTT. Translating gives CASSPTVTQNTEAFF.

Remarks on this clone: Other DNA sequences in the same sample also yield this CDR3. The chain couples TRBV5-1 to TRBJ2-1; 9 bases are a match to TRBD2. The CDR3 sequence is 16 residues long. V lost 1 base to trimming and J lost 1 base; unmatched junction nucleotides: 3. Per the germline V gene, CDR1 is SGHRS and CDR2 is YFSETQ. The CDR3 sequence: CASSLSLAGSYNEQFF. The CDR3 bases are TGCGCCAGCAGCTTGTCACTAGCGGGTTCCTACAATGAGCAGTTCTTC.

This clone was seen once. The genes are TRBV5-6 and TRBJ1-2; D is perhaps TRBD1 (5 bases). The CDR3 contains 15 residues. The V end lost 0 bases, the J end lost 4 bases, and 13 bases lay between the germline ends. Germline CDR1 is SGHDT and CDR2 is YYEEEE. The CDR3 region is CASSLEEGLLYGYTF. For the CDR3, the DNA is TGTGCCAGCAGCTTGGAAGAGGGGCTCCTCTATGGCTACACCTTC.

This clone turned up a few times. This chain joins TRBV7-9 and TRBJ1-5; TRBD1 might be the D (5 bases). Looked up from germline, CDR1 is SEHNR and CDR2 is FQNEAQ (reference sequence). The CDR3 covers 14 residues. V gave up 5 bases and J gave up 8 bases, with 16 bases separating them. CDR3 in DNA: TGTGCCAGCAGCCCCGGGGGAGCCAAGGAGCCCCAGCATTTT. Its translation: CASSPGGAKEPQHF.

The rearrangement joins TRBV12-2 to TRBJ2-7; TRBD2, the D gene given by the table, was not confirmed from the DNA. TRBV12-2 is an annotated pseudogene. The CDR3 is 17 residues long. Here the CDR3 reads CASRHRRAGGNSYEQYF. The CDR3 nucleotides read TGTGCAAGTCGACACCGGCGGGCGGGAGGGAATTCCTACGAGCAGTACTTC.

The CDR3, as DNA: TGTGCCAGCAGCCAGGAAACGGGACCGCAGTTCTTC. It encodes CASSQETGPQFF. The chain carries TRBV4-2 and TRBJ2-1, with D perhaps matching TRBD1 or TRBD2 (5 bases each). V lost 3 bases and J 12 bases, leaving 12 bases between the germline ends. Germline values: CDR1 LGHNA, CDR2 YNFKEQ. CDR3 size: 12 residues.

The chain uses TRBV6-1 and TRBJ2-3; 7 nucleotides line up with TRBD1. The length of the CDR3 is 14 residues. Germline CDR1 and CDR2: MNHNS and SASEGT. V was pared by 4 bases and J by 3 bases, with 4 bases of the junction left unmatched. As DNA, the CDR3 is TGTGCCAGCAGTGTGGGGACAGAGACAGATACGCAGTATTTT. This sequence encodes CASSVGTETDTQYF.

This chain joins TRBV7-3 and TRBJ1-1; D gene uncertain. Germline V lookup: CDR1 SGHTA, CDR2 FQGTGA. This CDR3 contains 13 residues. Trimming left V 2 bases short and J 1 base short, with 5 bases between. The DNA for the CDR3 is TGTGCCAGCAGCTTACTTTCGAACACTGAAGCTTTCTTT. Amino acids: CASSLLSNTEAFF. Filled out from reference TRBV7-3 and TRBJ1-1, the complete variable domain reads GAGVSQTPSNKVTEKGKYVELRCDPISGHTALYWYRQSLGQGPEFLIYFQGTGAADDSGLPNDRFFAVRPEGSVSTLKIQRTERGDSAVYLCASSLLSNTEAFFGQGTRLTVV.

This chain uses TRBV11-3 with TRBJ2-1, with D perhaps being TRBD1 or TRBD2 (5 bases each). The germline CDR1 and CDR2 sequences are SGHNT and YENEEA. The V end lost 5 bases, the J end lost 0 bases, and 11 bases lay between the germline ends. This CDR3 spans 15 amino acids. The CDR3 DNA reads TGTGCCAGCAGCCCGTCGGGACCCTCCTACAATGAGCAGTTCTTC. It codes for CASSPSGPSYNEQFF.

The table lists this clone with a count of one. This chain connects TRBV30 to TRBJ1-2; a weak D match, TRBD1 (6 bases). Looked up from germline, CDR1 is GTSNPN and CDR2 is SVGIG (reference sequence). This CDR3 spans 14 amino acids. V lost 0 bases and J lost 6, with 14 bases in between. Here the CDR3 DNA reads TGTGCCTGGAGTGTAGTTACAGGGATTAATGGCTACACCTTC. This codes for CAWSVVTGINGYTF. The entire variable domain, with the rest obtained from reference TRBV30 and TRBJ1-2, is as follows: SQTIHQWPATLVQPVGSPLSLECTVEGTSNPNLYWYRQAAGRGLQLLFYSVGIGQISSEVPQNLSASRPQDRQFILSSKKLLLSDSGFYLCAWSVVTGINGYTFGSGTRLTVV.

In DNA form, the CDR3 reads TGTGCCAGTAGTGGGGACAGGGGCCTCGAGCAGTACTTC. Protein sequence: CASSGDRGLEQYF. The J gene is TRBJ2-7, the V gene TRBV19, with TRBD1 matching 10 bases. Germline V lookup: CDR1 LNHDA, CDR2 SQIVND (reference sequence). The CDR3 loop spans 13 amino acids. V lost 5 bases to trimming and J lost 6 bases; unmatched junction nucleotides: 4.

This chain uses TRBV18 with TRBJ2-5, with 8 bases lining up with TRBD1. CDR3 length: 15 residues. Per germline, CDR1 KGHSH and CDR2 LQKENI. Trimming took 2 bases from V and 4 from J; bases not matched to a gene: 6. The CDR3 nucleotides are TGTGCCAGCTCACCAAACTCAGGGGGCGGAGAGACCCAGTACTTC. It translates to CASSPNSGGGETQYF.

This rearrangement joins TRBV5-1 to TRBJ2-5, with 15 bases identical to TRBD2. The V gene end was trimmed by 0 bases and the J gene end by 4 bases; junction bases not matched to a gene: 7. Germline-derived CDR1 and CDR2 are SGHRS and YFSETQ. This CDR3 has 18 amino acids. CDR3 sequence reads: CASSLAPGLAGGPETQYF. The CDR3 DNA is TGCGCCAGCAGCTTGGCCCCCGGACTAGCGGGAGGGCCAGAGACCCAGTACTTC.

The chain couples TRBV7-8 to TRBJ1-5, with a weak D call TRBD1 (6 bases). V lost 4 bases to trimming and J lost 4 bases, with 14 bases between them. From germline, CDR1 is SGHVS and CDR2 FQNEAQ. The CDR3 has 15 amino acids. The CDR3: CASSSNDRSNQPQHF. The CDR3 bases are TGTGCCAGCAGCTCCAATGACAGGTCTAATCAGCCCCAGCATTTT.

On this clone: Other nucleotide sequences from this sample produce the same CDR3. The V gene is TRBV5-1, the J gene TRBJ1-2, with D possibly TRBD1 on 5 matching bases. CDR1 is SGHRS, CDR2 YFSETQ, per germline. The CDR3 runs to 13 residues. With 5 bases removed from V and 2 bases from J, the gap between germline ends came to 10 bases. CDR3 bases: TGCGCCAGCAGACCCGACAGCAACTATGGCTACACCTTC. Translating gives CASRPDSNYGYTF.